These T cell receptor beta chains were read from a single sample in a study of T cells in Graves' hyperthyroidism and ophthalmopathy. Each CDR3 protein is one row after TCRdb ran MiXCR on the multiplex PCR reads. The data contain approximately 150,000 distinct CDR3 sequences, less than 10% of them singletons. Sequences were obtained from blood. All receptors come from a woman aged 18-29 years with Graves' hyperthyroidism that later progressed to Graves' ophthalmopathy. Both conserved end residues are trimmed from each CDR3.

V,length,CDR3
TRBV6-1,10,ASRTGDQPQH
TRBV27,13,ASSLDPGAGETQY
TRBV19,14,ASSTTGGIGNQPQH
TRBV24-1,15,ATSDQTGGADTGELF
TRBV6-1,15,ASSENPGTGSNQPQH
TRBV20-1,14,SARGASGRDTDTQY
TRBV4-1,18,ASSPWGTTQSSKNTGELF
TRBV7-2,14,AGSAQGVGSYNEQF
TRBV28,13,ASSLGLAGYNEQF
TRBV29-1,13,SVEGGITSTDTQY
TRBV19,14,ASSTSGPRVDQPQH
TRBV4-1,9,ASSQADTQY
TRBV27,12,ASSLRSSTDTQY
TRBV20-1,13,SARDFFKDRRGYT
TRBV30,11,AWSRGVKNTIY
TRBV3-1,14,ASSLGLAGEPYEQY
TRBV2,12,ASTRRAWGNEQF
TRBV4-2,13,ASSPGEGAKNIQY
TRBV6-1,14,ASSEWAGGLTDTQY
TRBV3-1,15,ASSPRLAGQHSYEQY
TRBV7-7,11,ASSVSLNTEAF
TRBV6-1,12,ASSDRQTNQPQH
TRBV11-1,12,ASSLVFGNNEQF
TRBV6-5,15,ASSYRGHETLLYGYT
TRBV6-1,15,ASSDLADPRSGGEQF
TRBV5-1,12,ASSFFLNTGELF
TRBV7-9,16,ASSLVGTYREGDEKLF
TRBV11-3,12,ASSFGGPGGELF
TRBV19,13,ASSIGPVSDDEQF
TRBV4-1,15,ASSSVGTGDFRSGYT
TRBV2,12,ASRLAGPPDTQY
TRBV30,12,AWSIRVTGDEQF
TRBV6-1,13,ASSEASGGYNEQF
TRBV7-3,13,ASSPGAGGRETQY
TRBV10-3,12,AIRDGPENTEAF
TRBV6-1,8,ASGRETQY
TRBV9,10,ASSGASDTQY
TRBV2,13,ASSEVRTSNQPQH
TRBV10-3,14,AISESGGGPNTEAF
TRBV30,11,AWSVLHNQPQH
TRBV18,14,ASSPPERGRVNEQF
TRBV4-2,12,ASSQVGTGNTIY
TRBV12-3/TRBV12-4,13,ASTRNRAGYSPLH
TRBV15,15,ATSRGARSTGNYGYT
TRBV3-1,13,ASSQTSGFYNEQF
TRBV2,14,ASRTTGGGTGTEAF
TRBV19,14,ASSIGGQGFSYEQY
TRBV18,11,ASSRIMNTEAF
TRBV12-3/TRBV12-4,11,ASRQGDGYGYT